One TCR beta chain is described in this entry. This entry comes from a study of blood T cell repertoires in COVID-19. Study details: The United States, Italy and Spain were the sources of the acute and convalescent COVID-19 samples. PBMCs, B-cell-depleted T cells, or T cells provided the cDNA or gDNA that made up the material.

Produced via immunoSEQ multiplex PCR; TCRdb's table is partial and in-frame only. The sample shows 200,000 to 300,000 clones, more than 85% of them seen only once. It was during active infection that Seattle patients were enrolled and then longitudinally followed. Input material: peripheral blood. The receptor's source is a person aged 18-30 years with COVID-19, enrolled during active disease.

The CDR3: CASRGSRTGKETQYF. The CDR3 DNA reads TGTGCCAGCAGGGGGAGCAGGACAGGTAAAGAGACCCAGTACTTC. J is TRBJ2-5 and V is TRBV3-1 (or the pseudogene TRBV3-2); 7 bases are shared with TRBD1. The V gene end was trimmed by 6 bases and the J gene end by 3 bases; junction bases not matched to a gene: 10. Germline V gene lookup returns CDR1 LGHDT and CDR2 YNNKEL (reference sequence). CDR3 length equals 15 residues.